This T cell receptor beta chain was captured in a study of blood T cell repertoires in COVID-19. Seattle's cohort entered during active infection and was followed longitudinally. Sequencing was performed with immunoSEQ multiplex PCR; in TCRdb, only in-frame clones are kept and a portion is missing. The sample lists approximately 350,000 clones, around 89% occurring once. This sequence originates from a woman in her twenties or thirties with COVID-19, enrolled during active disease. Sequencing was done on a sample of peripheral blood.

CDR3 in DNA: TGTGCCAGCAGCCAAGGACTAGCGGCAGATACGCAGTATTTT. It is translated as CASSQGLAADTQYF. The chain joins TRBV3-1 (or the pseudogene TRBV3-2) to TRBJ2-3, with TRBD2 matching 9 bases. The CDR3 length is 14 residues. J was trimmed by 4 bases and V by 1 base; bases with no gene match: 0. Germline CDR1 is LGHDT and CDR2 is YNNKEL (reference sequence).